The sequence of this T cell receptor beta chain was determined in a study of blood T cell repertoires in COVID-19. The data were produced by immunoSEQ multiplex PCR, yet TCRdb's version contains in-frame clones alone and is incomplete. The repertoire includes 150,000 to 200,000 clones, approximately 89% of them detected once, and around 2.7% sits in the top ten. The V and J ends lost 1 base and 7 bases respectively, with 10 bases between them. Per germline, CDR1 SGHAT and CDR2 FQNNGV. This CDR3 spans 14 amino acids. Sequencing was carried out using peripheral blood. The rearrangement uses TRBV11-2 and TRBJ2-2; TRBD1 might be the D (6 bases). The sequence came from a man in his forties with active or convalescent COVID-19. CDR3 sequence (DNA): TGTGCCAGCAGCTTAGGCAGGGGTATCGGGGAGCTGTTTTTT. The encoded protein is CASSLGRGIGELFF. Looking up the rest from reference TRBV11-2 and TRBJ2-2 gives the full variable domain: EAGVAQSPRYKIIEKRQSVAFWCNPISGHATLYWYQQILGQGPKLLIQFQNNGVVDDSQLPKDRFSAERLKGVDSTLKIQPAKLEDSAVYLCASSLGRGIGELFFGEGSRLTVL.